Listed here are 12 T cell receptor beta chains from one sample, sequenced in a study of blood T cell repertoires in COVID-19. The assay was immunoSEQ multiplex PCR, and TCRdb's table has in-frame clones only and misses some. The table lists some 270,000 clones, more than 75% of them singletons. Sequencing was done on a sample of PBMCs or T cells enriched from blood (not recorded which). The origin of the receptors is a woman between 45 and 65 years old who had been exposed to COVID-19.

The V call is TRBV19, the J call TRBJ1-3; D remains ambiguous. The CDR3 is 16 amino acids. Trimming shortened V by 5 bases and J by 4 bases, and 18 bases separated the two germline ends. Germline V lookup: CDR1 LNHDA, CDR2 SQIVND (reference sequence). CDR3 in amino acids: CASSPRREALGNTIYF. DNA of the CDR3: TGTGCCAGTAGTCCTAGGAGGGAAGCCCTAGGAAACACCATATATTTT.

This clone was counted a single time. The genes are TRBV25-1 and TRBJ1-4; a possible D gene is TRBD1 (5 bases). Deletions cut 6 bases from V and 5 bases from J, with 10 bases between. This CDR3 spans 13 amino acids. Germline V gene lookup returns CDR1 MGHDK and CDR2 SYGVNS. The CDR3 DNA follows: TGTGCCAGCAGGGGGGACTCAAATGAAAAACTGTTTTTT. The encoded protein is CASRGDSNEKLFF.

This chain uses TRBV9 with TRBJ2-3; the D is unclear. V was trimmed by 0 bases and J by 3 bases, leaving 17 bases between them. Germline CDR1 is SGDLS and CDR2 is YYNGEE. The length of the CDR3 is 17 residues. CDR3 amino acids: CASSVGFVHTPTDTQYF. Here the CDR3 DNA reads TGTGCCAGCAGCGTAGGGTTCGTACACACACCTACAGATACGCAGTATTTT.

This clone was observed a single time. V gene TRBV9 combines with J gene TRBJ2-5; D remains ambiguous. The CDR3 loop spans 13 amino acids. Looked up from germline, CDR1 is SGDLS and CDR2 is YYNGEE. V lost 0 bases and J 5 bases, leaving 8 bases between the germline ends. In DNA, the CDR3 is TGTGCCAGCAGCGTAGTAAGCTCGGAGACCCAGTACTTC. Protein: CASSVVSSETQYF.

The rearrangement links TRBV19 to TRBJ1-5, with D unclear. V was clipped by 6 bases and J by 0 bases, with 6 bases between them. Germline assignment: CDR1 LNHDA and CDR2 SQIVND (reference sequence). This CDR3 has 13 residues. The CDR3 nucleotides are TGTGCCAGTAGACATTTTAGCAATCAGCCCCAGCATTTT. This encodes CASRHFSNQPQHF.

The chain recombines TRBV24-1 with TRBJ2-1, with 15 bases fitting TRBD2. The length of the CDR3 is 19 residues. Germline V gene data show CDR1 as KGHDR and CDR2 as SFDVKD. V was pared by 5 bases and J by 8 bases, with 15 bases of the junction left unmatched. The CDR3 here is CATSVAGRTSGGAMDEQFF. The CDR3 region has the DNA TGTGCCACCAGTGTCGCGGGCCGGACTAGCGGGGGGGCCATGGATGAGCAGTTCTTC.

V gene TRBV5-4 combines with J gene TRBJ1-1; 8 bases match TRBD1. Germline CDR1 SGHNT, CDR2 YYREEE (reference sequence). The CDR3 loop spans 14 amino acids. After removal of 5 bases from V and 1 base from J, the junction contained 4 bases not matched to a gene. The CDR3 DNA sequence: TGTGCCAGCAGTTCCGACAGGGGGAACACTGAAGCTTTCTTT. It is translated as CASSSDRGNTEAFF.

This chain links TRBV2 with TRBJ1-1, with D maybe TRBD1 (5 bases). V was trimmed by 10 bases and J by 10 bases, leaving 25 bases between them. This CDR3 spans 14 amino acids. In germline, CDR1 is SNHLY, CDR2 FYNNEI. The CDR3 here is CATQLNLRWRGAFF. CDR3 bases: TGTGCCACTCAACTCAACCTACGCTGGAGGGGAGCTTTCTTT.

The gene calls are TRBV19 and TRBJ2-6; no clear D gene. From germline, CDR1 is LNHDA and CDR2 SQIVND (reference sequence). V lost 7 bases to trimming and J lost 4 bases, with 11 bases between them. The CDR3 has 14 amino acids. The CDR3 is CASTPTPGANVLTF. The CDR3, as DNA: TGTGCCAGTACCCCTACCCCCGGGGCCAACGTCCTGACTTTC.

The V and J genes are TRBV5-1 and TRBJ1-1, with TRBD1 matching 8 bases. The CDR3 length is 13 residues. V trimming: 4 bases; J trimming: 7 bases; junction bases outside the gene matches: 6. Germline CDR1 reads SGHRS; CDR2 reads YFSETQ. The CDR3 region has the DNA TGCGCCAGCAGCGGGAGACAGGGGTTTGAAGCTTTCTTT. This translates into CASSGRQGFEAFF. The full variable domain, completed using reference TRBV5-1 and TRBJ1-1, is KAGVTQTPRYLIKTRGQQVTLSCSPISGHRSVSWYQQTPGQGLQFLFEYFSETQRNKGNFPGRFSGRQFSNSRSEMNVSTLELGDSALYLCASSGRQGFEAFFGQGTRLTVV.

This clone has just a few counts. The rearrangement joins TRBV3-1 (or the pseudogene TRBV3-2) to TRBJ2-3; 7 bases match TRBD1. The CDR3 loop spans 13 amino acids. Germline V gives CDR1 LGHDT, CDR2 YNNKEL (reference sequence). V lost 8 bases and J lost 1; bases outside the gene matches: 3. CDR3 DNA: TGTGCCAGCGACAGGGACGGCACAGATACGCAGTATTTT. Translation gives CASDRDGTDTQYF.

The chain uses TRBV20-1 and TRBJ2-7, with 7 nucleotides matching TRBD1. Germline CDR1 is DFQATT and CDR2 is SNEGSKA (reference sequence). V shed 4 bases and J 5 bases; nucleotides not matched to a gene: 2. CDR3 length: 11 residues. CDR3 region: CSAKGGNEQYF. The CDR3, as DNA: TGCAGTGCTAAAGGGGGCAACGAGCAGTACTTC.